This T cell receptor beta chain was sequenced during a study of cytomegalovirus exposure and HLA in healthy donors. The PCR made use of 60 Vbeta and 13 Jbeta primers. In the original analysis: Roughly 11 million of the 80 million or so unique TCR beta chains counted in a later analysis were shared. Only in-frame clones appear in the TCRdb table, and some are missing; sequencing was by immunoSEQ multiplex PCR. That table gives V, J and clone size, and the DNA gave D and trimming. The sample lists under 200,000 clones, just over 75% occurring once. The sample consisted of PBMCs. The TCR was taken from a woman under 40 in good health and CMV-seropositive.

The DNA of the CDR3 is TGTGCCAGCAGCGTAGTAGCGGGAGGAACAGATACGCAGTATTTT. As protein: CASSVVAGGTDTQYF. The V and J genes are TRBV9 and TRBJ2-3; TRBD2 agrees at 10 bases. After removal of 0 bases from V and 3 bases from J, the junction contained 1 base not matched to a gene. Germline CDR1 and CDR2: SGDLS and YYNGEE. The CDR3 is 15 amino acids.